This T cell receptor (beta chain) was documented in a study of identifying expanded T cells in peripheral blood. Note on this clone: Its target is unknown.

During the collection period, no donor immune events like infections were recorded. The data were produced by immunoSEQ multiplex PCR, yet TCRdb's version contains in-frame clones alone and is incomplete. The sample holds just under 65,000 clones, 70% to 90% seen once. Study outcomes and limitations: Differentially abundant clones: roughly 1.3 between replicates, 16.4 at 2 to 3 weeks, less than 20 at four. Variance in clone template counts between approximately two-week samples significantly increased with total template count across all healthy donors.

V shed 5 bases and J 4 bases; nucleotides not matched to a gene: 7. The CDR3 loop spans 16 amino acids. Germline V gene lookup returns CDR1 MRHNA and CDR2 SNTAGT. V is TRBV6-4 and J is TRBJ2-2; TRBD2 matches at 10 bases. Sequences were obtained from blood. This clonotype originated in a person aged 18-70 years in good health. The CDR3 loop reads CASSHLAGASTGELFF. The CDR3 nucleotides read TGTGCCAGCAGTCATCTAGCGGGAGCCTCCACCGGGGAGCTGTTTTTT.